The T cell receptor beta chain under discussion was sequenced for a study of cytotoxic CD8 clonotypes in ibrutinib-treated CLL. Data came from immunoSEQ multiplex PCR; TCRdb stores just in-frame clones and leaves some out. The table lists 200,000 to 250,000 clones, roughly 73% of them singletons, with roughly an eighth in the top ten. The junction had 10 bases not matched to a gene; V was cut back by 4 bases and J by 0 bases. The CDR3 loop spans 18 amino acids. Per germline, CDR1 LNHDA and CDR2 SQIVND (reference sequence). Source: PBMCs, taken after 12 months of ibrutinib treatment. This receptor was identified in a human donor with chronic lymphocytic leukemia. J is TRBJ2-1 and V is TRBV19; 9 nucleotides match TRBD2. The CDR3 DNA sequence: TGTGCCAGTAGTAAAAACCCACCGACTAGCGGCTCCTACAATGAGCAGTTCTTC. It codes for CASSKNPPTSGSYNEQFF.